This TCR beta chain came from a study of post-analysis software for immune sequencing data. Whole-study context: Included courses were relapsing-remitting and secondary progressive multiple sclerosis; progressive-relapsing multiple sclerosis was also included.

Study-wide findings and caveats: Among several TRBV segments more frequent in patients than controls were TRBV5-6, TRBV5-1 and TRBV20-1. Strong co-clustering by F measure was evident for samples that had been prepared in the same batch. Normalized Chao1 diversity was significantly reduced in patients versus controls.

This CDR3 spans 15 amino acids. CDR1 and CDR2 (germline): SGHTA, FQGNSA. Losses at the gene ends were 6 bases for V and 5 bases for J; bases not matched to a gene: 11. Researchers reported that TCR beta cDNA libraries carried unique molecular identifiers. Out of roughly 0.85 to 10 million T cells, a few hundred thousand cDNA molecules were generated. TCRdb redid the calling of the PCR reads with MiXCR, one entry per CDR3 protein. Of roughly 540,000 distinct CDR3 sequences in the sample, roughly 34% were seen once. On this clonotype: The antigen remains undetermined.

The TCR was taken from a girl younger than 18 with multiple sclerosis. This rearrangement joins TRBV7-2 to TRBJ2-3; 7 bases map to TRBD1. Sequences were obtained from blood. The chain's CDR3 is CASSPRQGFRDTQYF. DNA for the CDR3: TGTGCCAGCAGTCCACGACAGGGCTTTCGAGATACGCAGTATTTT.